This entry concerns a single TCR beta chain. This CDR3 is 15 amino acids long. Looked up from germline, CDR1 is SGHKS and CDR2 is YYEKEE (reference sequence). These data belong to a study of T cells expressing NK-cell markers. 5'RACE template switching with UMIs produced the TCR beta cDNA. From its re-call of the 5' RACE reads, TCRdb lists each CDR3 protein once, without DNA. Its clone listing holds 550,000 to 600,000 distinct CDR3 sequences. The origin of this receptor is a man between 18 and 35 years old in good health. The chain recombines TRBV5-5 with TRBJ1-2; the TRBD1 assignment by TCRdb is unverifiable without DNA. Sample: blood T cells: a sorted CD56 or NKG2C T cell subset, CD4+ or CD8+ T cells, or bulk PBMC T cells (not recorded which). The CDR3 loop is CASSLATGLPYGYTF.